At least ten counts were recorded for the clone carrying this T cell receptor beta chain. This entry is derived from a study of CD8+CD57+ T cells in acquired aplastic anemia. Whoever was chosen for sequencing had shown CD8+CD57+ cell expansion by flow cytometry. Germline trimming cut 5 bases from V and 2 bases from J; bases unmatched to any gene: 9. In germline, CDR1 is LNHDA, CDR2 SQIVND (reference sequence). The CDR3 is 16 amino acids. Genomic DNA templated the TCR beta VDJ and CDR3 profiling. TCRdb re-called the reads through MiXCR, storing one row per CDR3 protein. The table lists approximately 470,000 distinct CDR3 sequences, under 40% of them singletons.

Material: sorted CD4+, CD8+, or CD8+CD57+ T cells (not recorded which) from PBMCs. V usage is TRBV19 and J usage is TRBJ2-5; 9 bases match TRBD1. The TCR comes from a human donor with aplastic anemia. The CDR3: CASSGQGNPAQETQYF. The CDR3 DNA sequence: TGTGCCAGTAGTGGACAGGGGAATCCGGCTCAAGAGACCCAGTACTTC.